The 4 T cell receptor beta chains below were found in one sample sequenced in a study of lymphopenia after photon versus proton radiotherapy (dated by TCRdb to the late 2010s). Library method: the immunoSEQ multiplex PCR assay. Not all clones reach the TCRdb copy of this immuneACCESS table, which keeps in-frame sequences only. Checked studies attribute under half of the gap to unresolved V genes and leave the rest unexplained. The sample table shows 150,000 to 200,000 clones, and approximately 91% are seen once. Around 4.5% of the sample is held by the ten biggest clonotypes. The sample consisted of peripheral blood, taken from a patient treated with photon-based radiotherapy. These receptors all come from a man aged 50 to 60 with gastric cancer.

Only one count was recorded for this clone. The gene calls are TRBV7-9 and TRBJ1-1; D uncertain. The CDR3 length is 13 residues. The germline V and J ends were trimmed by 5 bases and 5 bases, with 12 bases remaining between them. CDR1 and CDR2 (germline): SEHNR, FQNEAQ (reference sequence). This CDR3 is CASSKTVGTEAFF. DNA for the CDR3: TGTGCCAGCAGCAAGACGGTGGGAACTGAAGCTTTCTTT.

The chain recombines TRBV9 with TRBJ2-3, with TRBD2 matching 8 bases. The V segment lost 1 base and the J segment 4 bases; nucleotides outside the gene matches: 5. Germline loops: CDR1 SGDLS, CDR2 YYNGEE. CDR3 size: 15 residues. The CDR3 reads CASSVSSSGADTQYF. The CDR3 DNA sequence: TGTGCCAGCAGCGTATCGAGTAGCGGGGCAGATACGCAGTATTTT.

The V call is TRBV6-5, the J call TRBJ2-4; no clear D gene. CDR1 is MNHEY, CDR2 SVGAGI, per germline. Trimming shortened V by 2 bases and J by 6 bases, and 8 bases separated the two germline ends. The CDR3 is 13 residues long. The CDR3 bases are TGTGCCAGCAGTTACGCGCACACAAACATTCAGTACTTC. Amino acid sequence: CASSYAHTNIQYF.

CDR3 loop: CASSPRLAGGNIQYF. The CDR3 nucleotides are TGTGCCAGCAGCCCAAGACTAGCGGGAGGAAACATTCAGTACTTC. The chain uses TRBV11-2 and TRBJ2-4, with TRBD2 matching over 13 bases. The CDR3 totals 15 residues. Trimming took 5 bases from V and 6 from J; bases not matched to a gene: 4. CDR1 is SGHAT and CDR2 is FQNNGV in the germline V gene.